This T cell receptor (gamma chain) was captured in a study of Vδ1+ human thymocytes. General study findings and limits: Thymic TRG and TRD repertoires appeared highly polyclonal, with Gaussian CDR3 length distributions. Thymic delta-chain repertoires held 15% to 20% Vdelta2 sequences and few Vdelta3, despite high sort purity. The authors advised highly purified populations and single-cell validation.

Germline CDR1 and CDR2: EGSNGY and YDSYNSKV. Trimming cost V 5 bases and J 6 bases; bases outside gene matches: 10. The length of the CDR3 is 13 residues. As to this clone: As yet, its antigen is unknown.

RNA was extracted from the cells and then reverse transcribed. CDR3 amplicons came from multiplex PCR with pooled V-gene forward and constant-region reverse primers. TCRdb redid the clone calls on the multiplex PCR reads with CATT. The table has more than 8,000 gamma-chain clones, around three fifths seen once; the top ten hold around 1.5%. Sequenced: Vdelta1+ gamma-delta thymocytes from the thymus. Subset in this sample: FACS-sorted CD3+ TCRalphabeta- TCRVdelta1+ TCRVdelta2- thymocytes. This clonotype was sampled from a girl under three years old who had congenital heart surgery. The chain uses TRGV2 and TRGJ1 or TRGJ2. As TCRdb names no J gene, one was assigned here on the basis of a DNA match to germline. CDR3 protein: CATWVEGGYKKLF. CDR3 nucleotide sequence: TGTGCCACCTGGGTCGAAGGGGGTTATAAGAAACTCTTT.